A single sample is the source of the 11 T cell receptor beta chains below, sequenced in a study of blood T cell repertoires in COVID-19. Measured with immunoSEQ multiplex PCR; TCRdb has only the in-frame clones, and not every one. The sample has more than 100,000 clones, around nine tenths seen once. Sequenced: peripheral blood. Receptors were obtained from a woman at least 80 years old in a cohort sampled during active COVID-19.

J is TRBJ2-7 and V is TRBV5-4, with D unresolved. Trimming took 0 bases from V and 4 from J, leaving 11 bases between them. CDR1 is SGHNT and CDR2 is YYREEE in the germline V gene (reference sequence). This CDR3 region has 14 residues. The CDR3 loop reads CASSLEIQQYEQYF. The CDR3 DNA sequence: TGTGCCAGCAGCTTGGAGATACAGCAATACGAGCAGTACTTC.

The chain combines TRBV9 with TRBJ2-2; maybe TRBD2 (6 bases). CDR1 and CDR2 (germline): SGDLS, YYNGEE. The germline V and J ends were trimmed by 0 bases and 1 base, with 10 bases remaining between them. There are 16 residues in the CDR3. CDR3 DNA: TGTGCCAGCAGCGTAGGCGGGACCGAGAACACCGGGGAGCTGTTTTTT. Its translation is CASSVGGTENTGELFF.

This chain uses TRBV28 with TRBJ2-1; D gene ambiguous. Trimming removed 4 bases at V and 7 bases at J, with 14 bases between. Germline CDR1 is MDHEN and CDR2 is SYDVKM. The CDR3 is made up of 14 amino acids. As DNA, the CDR3 is TGTGCCAGCAGTTCTCATCCGGAGCCAAATGAGCAGTTCTTC. It is translated as CASSSHPEPNEQFF.

J is TRBJ2-2 and V is TRBV29-1; D is undetermined. There are 15 residues in the CDR3. Germline V lookup: CDR1 SQVTM, CDR2 ANQGSEA. Trimming took 0 bases from V and 6 from J, leaving 14 bases between them. CDR3 nucleotide sequence: TGCAGCGTTGAAGATCGAAGTCAGTCCGCCGGGGAGCTGTTTTTT. Its protein product is CSVEDRSQSAGELFF.

This chain joins TRBV18 and TRBJ2-1, with TRBD2 identical over 13 bases. There are 18 residues in the CDR3. V shed 5 bases and J 5 bases; nucleotides not matched to a gene: 12. The germline V gene has CDR1 KGHSH and CDR2 LQKENI. The CDR3 DNA reads TGTGCCAGCTCAGCACAACAAGGGACTAGCGGGATTAACAATGAGCAGTTCTTC. This translates into CASSAQQGTSGINNEQFF.

V usage is TRBV18 and J usage is TRBJ2-7; 12 bases map to TRBD1. From germline, CDR1 is KGHSH and CDR2 LQKENI. J gave up 6 bases and V 4 bases, and 7 bases lay outside the gene matches. The CDR3 is made up of 15 amino acids. CDR3 protein: CASSLPGQGAPEQYF. CDR3 in DNA: TGTGCCAGCTCACTGCCGGGACAGGGGGCGCCCGAGCAGTACTTC.

The chain employs TRBV6-2 or TRBV6-3 and TRBJ1-1; maybe TRBD1 (5 bases). Trimming took off 3 bases at V and 3 bases at J, with 14 bases between the two ends. The CDR3 runs to 15 residues. Germline CDR1 reads MNHEY; CDR2 reads SVGEGT. CDR3: CASSYQGAEYTEAFF. CDR3 nucleotides: TGTGCCAGCAGTTATCAGGGCGCGGAGTACACTGAAGCTTTCTTT.

CDR3 nucleotide sequence: TGTGCCAGCAGCTTGCGCGCGCAGACAGACATTCAGTACTTC. This gives the protein CASSLRAQTDIQYF. The V gene is TRBV5-4, the J gene TRBJ2-4; D possibly corresponds to TRBD1 (5 bases). The CDR3 runs to 14 residues. Trimming took off 1 base at V and 8 bases at J, with 13 bases between the two ends. Per germline, CDR1 SGHNT and CDR2 YYREEE (reference sequence).

This chain links TRBV4-1 with TRBJ2-1; TRBD2 matches at 8 bases. CDR3 length: 19 residues. Germline V gene lookup returns CDR1 MGHRA and CDR2 YSYEKL. V dropped 1 base and J dropped 2; count of bases not matched to a gene: 13. CDR3 residues: CASSQARVAGISTYNEQFF. In DNA, the CDR3 is TGCGCCAGCAGCCAAGCCAGGGTAGCGGGAATTTCTACCTACAATGAGCAGTTCTTC.

The gene calls are TRBV21-1 and TRBJ2-7; the table assigns TRBD1, which was not confirmed against the DNA. TRBV21-1 is recorded as a pseudogene. This CDR3 is built from 15 residues. The CDR3 protein is CASSQGTGRSYEQYF. The CDR3, as DNA: TGTGCCAGCAGTCAGGGGACAGGGAGATCCTACGAGCAGTACTTC.

The chain has TRBV4-2 and TRBJ2-7; D remains unclear. The CDR3 is 16 amino acids. Germline V lookup: CDR1 LGHNA, CDR2 YNFKEQ. Trimming left V 0 bases short and J 0 bases short, with 12 bases between. This chain's CDR3 is CASSQDLGTPSYEQYF. The CDR3 DNA reads TGTGCCAGCAGCCAAGATCTAGGAACTCCCTCCTACGAGCAGTACTTC.